This T cell receptor beta chain was captured by sequencing in a study of beta chain features in type 1 diabetes. The V gene lost 4 bases and the J gene lost 7 bases, with 15 bases spanning the gap. This CDR3 region has 14 residues. Germline CDR1 SGHRS, CDR2 YFSETQ. Overall study findings and caveats: Small HLA sub-analyses could not settle whether HLA shapes TCRB rearrangement. Shortening of TCRB CDR3s, moderate but significant, appeared in all four CD4+ subsets of Type 1 diabetes patients.

Expressed TCRB transcripts were sequenced, since all the RNA that had been isolated was reverse transcribed. Here immunoSEQ multiplex PCR was the method, and the copy in TCRdb shows in-frame clones only, minus some. Of 640,000 or so clones detected, over 12% appear once; the ten largest clones hold 0.035% to 0.04%. Points on this clone: What it binds is not known.

Input material: naive CD4+ T cells from blood. The rearrangement links TRBV5-1 to TRBJ2-1; possibly TRBD1 or TRBD2 for D (5 bases each). The receptor comes from a man aged 18-30 years with type 1 diabetes. CDR3: CASSGTSQGNEQFF. The CDR3 nucleotides read TGCGCCAGCAGCGGGACCTCGCAAGGGAATGAGCAGTTCTTC.